A single sample gave rise to the 11 T cell receptor beta chains below, sequenced in a study of Ad26.COV2.S vaccination and SARS-CoV-2 variants. Treatment in this sample: 15 to 20 received Ad26.COV2.S at low or high dose, single or two shots; about five received placebo; per-sample allocation not given. Day 63 following the first vaccine or placebo injection was when the samples were taken. Using immunoSEQ multiplex PCR, the repertoire was profiled, and TCRdb retains in-frame clones only, with some absent. The sample carries about 350,000 clones, around 89% recorded once. Sequencing was performed on peripheral blood, taken in a trial of Ad26.COV2.S vaccine versus placebo. These receptors originate from a person between 18 and 65 years old who received the Ad26.COV2.S COVID-19 vaccine or a placebo.

A remark on this clone: Distinct nucleotide sequences in the sample also encode this CDR3. The chain employs TRBV5-6 and TRBJ2-7; D is unclear. Trimming removed 0 bases at V and 3 bases at J, with 1 base between. Germline lookup yields CDR1 SGHDT and CDR2 YYEEEE. The CDR3 length is 11 residues. CDR3 in DNA: TGTGCCAGCAGCTTGGGCTACGAGCAGTACTTC. Its translation: CASSLGYEQYF.

V and J are TRBV7-8 and TRBJ2-7; no clear D gene. CDR3 length equals 15 residues. The V gene lost 2 bases and the J gene lost 2 bases, with 13 bases spanning the gap. CDR1 is SGHVS, CDR2 FQNEAQ, per germline. The DNA for the CDR3 is TGTGCCAGCAGCTTATCCCACGTCCTAACCTACGAGCAGTACTTC. This translates into CASSLSHVLTYEQYF. Full variable domain (missing parts from reference TRBV7-8 and TRBJ2-7): GAGVSQSPRYKVAKRGQDVALRCDPISGHVSLFWYQQALGQGPEFLTYFQNEAQLDKSGLPSDRFFAERPEGSVSTLKIQRTQQEDSAVYLCASSLSHVLTYEQYFGPGTRLTVT.

The chain employs TRBV4-1 and TRBJ2-1; TRBD1 might be the D (6 bases). V gave up 4 bases and J gave up 6 bases, with 25 bases separating them. The CDR3 runs to 18 residues. In germline, CDR1 is MGHRA, CDR2 YSYEKL. Here the CDR3 DNA reads TGCGCCAGCAGCCCAACCTACACCGGGACAAGGCGTTTCAATGAGCAGTTCTTC. This encodes CASSPTYTGTRRFNEQFF.

As for this clone: The sample contains more than one DNA sequence encoding this CDR3. This sequence joins TRBV7-3 and TRBJ2-5; D uncertain. The V end was cut by 1 base, the J end by 4 bases, with 7 bases between. The CDR3 covers 13 residues. Germline values: CDR1 SGHTA, CDR2 FQGTGA. Here the CDR3 DNA reads TGTGCCAGCAGCTTAAACTACGGAGAGACCCAGTACTTC. Its protein is CASSLNYGETQYF.

This chain connects TRBV7-9 to TRBJ2-3; 8 bases are a match to TRBD2. CDR1 is SEHNR and CDR2 is FQNEAQ in the germline V gene (reference sequence). Unmatched junction bases numbered 7, after V lost 5 bases and J lost 0 bases. This CDR3 has 16 amino acids. The CDR3 bases are TGTGCCAGCAGCACGGGGGGGGCACCCAGCACAGATACGCAGTATTTT. Translation gives CASSTGGAPSTDTQYF. Full variable domain (missing parts from reference TRBV7-9 and TRBJ2-3): DTGVSQNPRHKITKRGQNVTFRCDPISEHNRLYWYRQTLGQGPEFLTYFQNEAQLEKSRLLSDRFSAERPKGSFSTLEIQRTEQGDSAMYLCASSTGGAPSTDTQYFGPGTRLTVL.

The sample holds one count of this clone. The CDR3 region is CASSPQDSHNEQFF. In DNA, the CDR3 is TGTGCCAGCAGCCCTCAGGACTCTCACAATGAGCAGTTCTTC. The chain links TRBV7-2 to TRBJ2-1; D is possibly TRBD2 (5 bases). The germline V gene encodes CDR1 SGHTA and CDR2 FQGNSA. CDR3 size: 14 residues. Trimming left V 5 bases short and J 5 bases short, with 13 bases between.

This clone occurred a few times. The J gene is TRBJ2-3, the V gene TRBV27; D not resolved. Germline V CDR1 and CDR2: MNHEY, SMNVEV (reference sequence). Deletions cut 5 bases from V and 3 bases from J, with 9 bases between. CDR3 length equals 13 residues. For the CDR3, the DNA is TGTGCCAGCAGTGACCCCCGGACAGATACGCAGTATTTT. Amino acids: CASSDPRTDTQYF.

The chain is built from TRBV10-2 and TRBJ1-2; D is undetermined. Trimming removed 0 bases from V and 5 bases from J, with 10 bases in between. There are 14 residues in the CDR3. CDR1 and CDR2 from the germline V gene are WSHSY and SAAADI. DNA for the CDR3: TGCGCCAGCAGTGAGTCGTGGTCTGTTTATGGCTACACCTTC. Protein: CASSESWSVYGYTF.

The chain recombines TRBV2 with TRBJ2-2; 9 bases map to TRBD1. There are 15 residues in the CDR3. The germline V gene encodes CDR1 SNHLY and CDR2 FYNNEI. With 6 bases clipped from V and 6 bases from J, the junction kept 8 bases outside the gene matches. The CDR3 here is CASRRVQGAPGELFF. In DNA form, the CDR3 reads TGTGCCAGCAGAAGGGTACAGGGGGCGCCCGGGGAGCTGTTTTTT.

The chain links TRBV4-1 to TRBJ2-2; tentatively, D is TRBD2 (6 bases). The V end was cut by 3 bases, the J end by 4 bases, with 9 bases between. Germline CDR1 reads MGHRA; CDR2 reads YSYEKL. The CDR3 has 14 amino acids. CDR3 amino acids: CASSHFGGTGELFF. The CDR3 bases are TGCGCCAGCAGCCATTTCGGGGGCACCGGGGAGCTGTTTTTT.

This clone was counted between two and nine times. The chain couples TRBV19 to TRBJ1-2; D perhaps matches TRBD1 (6 bases). The CDR3 consists of 14 residues. CDR1 is LNHDA, CDR2 SQIVND, per germline (reference sequence). Trimming removed 6 bases at V and 5 bases at J, with 16 bases between. Here the CDR3 reads CASRYRDPPYGYTF. The CDR3 DNA reads TGTGCCAGTAGATACAGGGATCCGCCGTATGGCTACACCTTC.